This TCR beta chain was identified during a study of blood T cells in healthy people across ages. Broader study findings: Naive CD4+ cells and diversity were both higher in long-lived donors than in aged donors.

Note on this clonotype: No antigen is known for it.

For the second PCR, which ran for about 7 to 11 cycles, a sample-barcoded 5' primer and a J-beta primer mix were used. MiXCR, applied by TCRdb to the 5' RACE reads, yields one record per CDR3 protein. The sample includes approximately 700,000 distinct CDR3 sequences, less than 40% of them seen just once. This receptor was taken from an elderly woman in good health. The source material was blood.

CDR3 nucleotides: TGTGCCAGCAGCCAGTCGGCCGGGTCTGGCGAGACCCAGTACTTC. Translating gives CASSQSAGSGETQYF. The V and J genes are TRBV7-3 and TRBJ2-5; D call uncertain. The CDR3 has 15 residues. Germline V gene sequence: CDR1 SGHTA, CDR2 FQGTGA. Trimming shortened V by 5 bases and J by 5 bases, and 18 bases separated the two germline ends.